The 25 T cell receptor beta chains in this list originate from one sample, sequenced in a study of T cell changes during pregnancy in multiple sclerosis. The repertoire was sequenced with immunoSEQ multiplex PCR; TCRdb's copy has only in-frame clones and lacks some. This sample carries tens of thousands of clones, approximately 92% of them seen once, and the ten largest clones take approximately 0.5%. This material consisted of CD4+ T cells from peripheral blood mononuclear cells, taken in the second trimester of pregnancy. Every receptor here comes from a female donor in good health, enrolled as a control in a pregnancy study.

V is TRBV28 and J is TRBJ2-5; 7 bases fit TRBD2. V gave up 3 bases and J gave up 4 bases; unmatched junction bases: 5. Per germline, CDR1 MDHEN and CDR2 SYDVKM. This CDR3 is built from 14 residues. The CDR3 is CASSLGGGGETQYF. In DNA form, the CDR3 reads TGTGCCAGCAGTTTGGGGGGGGGTGGAGAGACCCAGTACTTC.

The genes are TRBV6-5 and TRBJ1-5, with TRBD1 as a possible D gene (6 bases). The CDR3 is made up of 12 amino acids. Germline loops: CDR1 MNHEY, CDR2 SVGAGI. V was shortened by 8 bases and J by 3 bases, with 8 bases between the two germline ends. The DNA for the CDR3 is TGTGCCAGCGGACAGTTCAATCAGCCCCAGCATTTT. Translating gives CASGQFNQPQHF.

This chain joins TRBV4-3 and TRBJ1-4, with D hard to call. Germline lookup yields CDR1 LGHNA and CDR2 YSLEER. The CDR3 has 15 residues. V lost 5 bases and J lost 8, with 18 bases in between. The CDR3 sequence: CASSKEGGSYEKLFF. The CDR3 region has the DNA TGCGCCAGCAGCAAGGAGGGAGGGAGTTACGAAAAACTGTTTTTT.

This clone was seen just once. The chain links TRBV9 to TRBJ2-7; perhaps TRBD2 as D (5 bases). From germline, CDR1 is SGDLS and CDR2 YYNGEE. The CDR3 is 14 amino acids. V dropped 4 bases and J dropped 2 bases, with 13 bases sitting between them. CDR3 loop: CASSSGSGAYEQYF. The CDR3 region has the DNA TGTGCCAGCAGCTCTGGAAGCGGAGCCTACGAGCAGTACTTC.

Comments on this clone: At the DNA level, this CDR3 is encoded by other sequences in the same sample as well. The V gene is TRBV18, the J gene TRBJ1-2; a weak D match, TRBD1 (6 bases). CDR1 is KGHSH and CDR2 is LQKENI in the germline V gene. This CDR3 is built from 15 residues. The V gene lost 0 bases and the J gene lost 0 bases, with 8 bases spanning the gap. The CDR3 DNA reads as TGTGCCAGCTCACCACCAGGACAGACTAACTATGGCTACACCTTC. Amino acids: CASSPPGQTNYGYTF.

The genes are TRBV2 and TRBJ2-7, with 8 positions matching TRBD1. V shed 8 bases, J shed 4 bases, and the junction held 13 bases outside the gene matches. Germline V gives CDR1 SNHLY, CDR2 FYNNEI. This CDR3 spans 15 amino acids. The DNA of the CDR3 is TGTGCCAGCTGCGCCTATGGACAGGGAAGGTACGAGCAGTACTTC. Translated: CASCAYGQGRYEQYF.

This clone was found a few times. This chain joins TRBV5-4 and TRBJ1-1; 7 bases map to TRBD1. Per the germline V gene, CDR1 is SGHNT and CDR2 is YYREEE (reference sequence). Trimming removed 0 bases from V and 5 bases from J; junction bases left unmatched: 4. The CDR3 consists of 14 residues. The CDR3 reads CASSLVQGETEAFF. DNA for the CDR3: TGTGCCAGCAGCTTGGTTCAGGGGGAGACTGAAGCTTTCTTT. Full variable domain (missing parts from reference TRBV5-4 and TRBJ1-1): ETGVTQSPTHLIKTRGQQVTLRCSSQSGHNTVSWYQQALGQGPQFIFQYYREEENGRGNFPPRFSGLQFPNYSSELNVNALELDDSALYLCASSLVQGETEAFFGQGTRLTVV.

The rearrangement links TRBV2 to TRBJ1-1, with 7 bases aligning to TRBD1. This CDR3 spans 11 amino acids. Trimming at V came to 6 bases and at J to 12 bases, leaving 7 bases not matched to a gene. CDR1 SNHLY and CDR2 FYNNEI come from the germline V gene. CDR3 DNA: TGTGCCAGCAGGATGACAGGGAAAACTTTCTTT. Translating it yields CASRMTGKTFF.

The chain recombines TRBV7-2 with TRBJ2-4; 13 positions agree with TRBD2. V lost 5 bases to trimming and J lost 1 base; unmatched junction nucleotides: 5. There are 17 residues in the CDR3. Germline CDR1 reads SGHTA; CDR2 reads FQGNSA. DNA for the CDR3: TGTGCCAGCAGCGCCGGGACTAGCGGGATGGCCAAAAACATTCAGTACTTC. Translating it yields CASSAGTSGMAKNIQYF.

The V call is TRBV7-8, the J call TRBJ2-7; the D gene is possibly TRBD2 (6 bases). Per germline, CDR1 SGHVS and CDR2 FQNEAQ. Trimming stripped 5 bases from V and 4 bases from J, with 18 bases between. The CDR3 spans 15 residues. CDR3 DNA sequence: TGTGCCAGCAGCCCCGGGGGTGGGGCTGGGTACGAGCAGTACTTC. Translated, it gives CASSPGGGAGYEQYF.

V gene TRBV7-9 combines with J gene TRBJ1-4; D gene uncertain. Per germline, CDR1 SEHNR and CDR2 FQNEAQ (reference sequence). The CDR3 length is 15 residues. V gave up 5 bases and J gave up 6 bases, with 16 bases separating them. As DNA, the CDR3 is TGTGCCAGCAGCCCCCGGAGGATAGTGGATGAAAAACTGTTTTTT. Translated: CASSPRRIVDEKLFF.

This clone was detected a few times. The CDR3, as DNA: TGTGCTAGTGGTTTACGCCCGAGCACTGAAGCTTTCTTT. Its protein is CASGLRPSTEAFF. The chain has TRBV12-5 and TRBJ1-1; D uncertain. CDR1 and CDR2 (germline): LGHNT, FRNRAP. This CDR3 has 13 residues. Trimming stripped 3 bases from V and 4 bases from J, with 9 bases between.

The rearrangement links TRBV7-3 to TRBJ2-2, with D tentatively TRBD1 (6 bases). Germline CDR1 is SGHTA and CDR2 is FQGTGA. Trimming removed 2 bases at V and 4 bases at J, with 8 bases between. This CDR3 is 14 amino acids long. The CDR3 is CASSLGGGTGELFF. DNA of the CDR3: TGTGCCAGCAGCTTAGGGGGCGGCACCGGGGAGCTGTTTTTT.

The gene calls are TRBV10-3 and TRBJ2-3; D perhaps matches TRBD1 (6 bases). The germline CDR1 and CDR2 sequences are ENHRY and SYGVKD. The CDR3 consists of 12 residues. V was pared by 6 bases and J by 4 bases, with 8 bases between. The CDR3 nucleotides read TGTGCCATCAGCCCAGGGGCAGATACGCAGTATTTT. This gives the protein CAISPGADTQYF.

The rearrangement uses TRBV5-6 and TRBJ2-3; no clear D gene. Germline-derived CDR1 and CDR2 are SGHDT and YYEEEE. The CDR3 covers 12 residues. With 4 bases removed from V and 5 bases from J, the gap between germline ends came to 8 bases. The CDR3 sequence: CASSPSGDTQYF. For the CDR3, the DNA is TGTGCCAGCAGCCCGTCGGGAGATACGCAGTATTTT. Full variable domain (outside the CDR3, taken from reference TRBV5-6 and TRBJ2-3): DAGVTQSPTHLIKTRGQQVTLRCSPKSGHDTVSWYQQALGQGPQFIFQYYEEEERQRGNFPDRFSGHQFPNYSSELNVNALLLGDSALYLCASSPSGDTQYFGPGTRLTVL.

The J gene is TRBJ2-7, the V gene TRBV7-9; 7 bases fit TRBD2. V shed 5 bases, J shed 3 bases, and the junction held 10 bases outside the gene matches. The CDR3 is 15 residues long. Germline CDR1 reads SEHNR; CDR2 reads FQNEAQ (reference sequence). This CDR3 is CASSTIRASGYEQYF. The CDR3 coding sequence is TGTGCCAGCAGCACTATAAGGGCTAGCGGCTACGAGCAGTACTTC.

This chain links TRBV5-4 with TRBJ2-1; 11 nucleotides agree with TRBD2. The CDR3 runs to 19 residues. V trimming: 5 bases; J trimming: 0 bases; junction bases outside the gene matches: 13. The germline CDR1 and CDR2 sequences are SGHNT and YYREEE (reference sequence). The CDR3 bases are TGTGCCAGCAGGATACTAGCGGGAGATCACCAAGGCTCCTACAATGAGCAGTTCTTC. This sequence encodes CASRILAGDHQGSYNEQFF.

V usage is TRBV28 and J usage is TRBJ1-5; 7 nucleotides match TRBD1. Unmatched junction bases numbered 9, after V lost 8 bases and J lost 5 bases. The CDR3 has 14 residues. Germline-derived CDR1 and CDR2 are MDHEN and SYDVKM. DNA for the CDR3: TGTGCCAGCTCTCAGGGGGGTCGGGATCAGCCCCAGCATTTT. Translated: CASSQGGRDQPQHF.

The chain uses TRBV6-5 and TRBJ1-5; D is undetermined. The germline V gene has CDR1 MNHEY and CDR2 SVGAGI. The CDR3 runs 12 residues. Trimming took off 9 bases at V and 6 bases at J, with 12 bases between the two ends. CDR3 region: CASGSYSQPQHF. Here the CDR3 DNA reads TGTGCCAGTGGGTCCTACAGTCAGCCCCAGCATTTT.

This clone was seen once. The V gene is TRBV27, the J gene TRBJ2-7; 9 positions agree with TRBD1. Looked up from germline, CDR1 is MNHEY and CDR2 is SMNVEV (reference sequence). V trimming: 5 bases; J trimming: 2 bases; junction bases outside the gene matches: 7. The length of the CDR3 is 15 residues. This chain's CDR3 is CASSKPGQGPYEQYF. The CDR3 DNA sequence: TGTGCCAGCAGTAAGCCGGGACAGGGTCCCTACGAGCAGTACTTC.

The J gene is TRBJ1-3, the V gene TRBV15, with D tentatively TRBD1 (6 bases). This CDR3 has 16 residues. The germline V gene has CDR1 LNHNV and CDR2 YYDKDF (reference sequence). Between the trimmed V and J ends, which lost 3 bases and 0 bases, there was a span of 12 bases. This CDR3 reads CATSRDSGGSGNTIYF. In DNA, the CDR3 is TGTGCCACCAGCAGGGACAGCGGAGGCTCTGGAAACACCATATATTTT.

The chain is built from TRBV29-1 and TRBJ2-7; tentatively, D is TRBD2 (6 bases). The germline V gene encodes CDR1 SQVTM and CDR2 ANQGSEA. This CDR3 contains 13 residues. V was clipped by 6 bases and J by 1 base, with 13 bases between them. The DNA of the CDR3 is TGCAGCGTCCACCTTCGGGGGTCCTACGAGCAGTACTTC. Its protein product is CSVHLRGSYEQYF.

The chain is built from TRBV6-5 and TRBJ1-1; TRBD1 matches 9 bases. V trimming: 4 bases; J trimming: 1 base; junction bases outside the gene matches: 4. The length of the CDR3 is 15 residues. Looked up from germline, CDR1 is MNHEY and CDR2 is SVGAGI. The CDR3 DNA follows: TGTGCCAGCAGTTGGGGACAGGGAAGGAACACTGAAGCTTTCTTT. This sequence encodes CASSWGQGRNTEAFF.

The gene calls are TRBV4-1 and TRBJ1-5; tentative D call: TRBD1 (5 bases). Germline CDR1 reads MGHRA; CDR2 reads YSYEKL. The CDR3 spans 15 residues. The V gene lost 1 base and the J gene lost 6 bases, with 13 bases spanning the gap. This CDR3 is CASSQGGGVAQPQHF. The CDR3 nucleotides read TGCGCCAGCAGCCAAGGGGGGGGTGTCGCTCAGCCCCAGCATTTT.

The CDR3 DNA is TGTGCCAGCAGCTTAGAATCCACAGCCGACCTGTATGGCTACACCTTC. Translation gives CASSLESTADLYGYTF. The J gene is TRBJ1-2, the V gene TRBV7-2; unclear D gene. With 1 base removed from V and 5 bases from J, the gap between germline ends came to 17 bases. Germline V gene sequence: CDR1 SGHTA, CDR2 FQGNSA. The length of the CDR3 is 16 residues.